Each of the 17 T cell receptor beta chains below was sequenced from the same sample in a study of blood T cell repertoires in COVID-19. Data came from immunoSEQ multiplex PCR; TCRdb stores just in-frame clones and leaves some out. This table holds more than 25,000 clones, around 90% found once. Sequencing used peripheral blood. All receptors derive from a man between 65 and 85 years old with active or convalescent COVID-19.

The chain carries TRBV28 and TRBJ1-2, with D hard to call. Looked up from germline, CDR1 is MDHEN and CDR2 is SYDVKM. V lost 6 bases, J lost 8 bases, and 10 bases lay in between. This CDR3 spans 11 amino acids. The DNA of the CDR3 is TGTGCCAGCAGAGCACCGGGAGGCTACACCTTC. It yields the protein CASRAPGGYTF.

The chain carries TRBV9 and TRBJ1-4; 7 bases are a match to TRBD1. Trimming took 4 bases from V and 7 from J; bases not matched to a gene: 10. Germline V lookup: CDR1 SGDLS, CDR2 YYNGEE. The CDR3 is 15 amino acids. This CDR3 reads CASSTGQATIEKLFF. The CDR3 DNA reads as TGTGCCAGCAGCACCGGACAGGCGACGATTGAAAAACTGTTTTTT. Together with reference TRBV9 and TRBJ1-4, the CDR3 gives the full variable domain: DSGVTQTPKHLITATGQRVTLRCSPRSGDLSVYWYQQSLDQGLQFLIQYYNGEERAKGNILERFSAQQFPDLHSELNLSSLELGDSALYFCASSTGQATIEKLFFGSGTQLSVL.

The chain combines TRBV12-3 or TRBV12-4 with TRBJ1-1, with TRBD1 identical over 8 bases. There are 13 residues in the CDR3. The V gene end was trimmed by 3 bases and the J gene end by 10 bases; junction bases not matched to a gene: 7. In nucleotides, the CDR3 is TGTGCCAGCAGTTTCCCAGGGGGCGGGGGAGCTTTCTTT. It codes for CASSFPGGGGAFF.

The CDR3 region is CASSWAGVTEAFF. In DNA, the CDR3 is TGTGCCAGCAGTTGGGCGGGGGTCACTGAAGCTTTCTTT. This rearrangement joins TRBV25-1 to TRBJ1-1, with a weak D call TRBD1 (5 bases). The CDR3 consists of 13 residues. Per germline, CDR1 MGHDK and CDR2 SYGVNS. V lost 5 bases to trimming and J lost 4 bases, with 11 bases between them.

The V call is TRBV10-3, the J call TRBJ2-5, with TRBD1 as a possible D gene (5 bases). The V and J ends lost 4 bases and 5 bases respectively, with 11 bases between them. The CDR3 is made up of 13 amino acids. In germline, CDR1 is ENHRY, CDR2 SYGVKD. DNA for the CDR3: TGTGCCATCAGTGCCAGGGTTGAGGAGACCCAGTACTTC. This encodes CAISARVEETQYF.

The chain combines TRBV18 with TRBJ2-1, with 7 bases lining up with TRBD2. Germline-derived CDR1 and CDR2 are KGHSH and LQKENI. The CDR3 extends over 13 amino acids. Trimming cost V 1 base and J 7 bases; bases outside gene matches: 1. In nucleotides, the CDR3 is TGTGCCAGCTCACCACTGGGGGGGAATGAGCAGTTCTTC. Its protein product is CASSPLGGNEQFF. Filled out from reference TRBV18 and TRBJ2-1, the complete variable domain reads NAGVMQNPRHLVRRRGQEARLRCSPMKGHSHVYWYRQLPEEGLKFMVYLQKENIIDESGMPKERFSAEFPKEGPSILRIQQVVRGDSAAYFCASSPLGGNEQFFGPGTRLTVL.

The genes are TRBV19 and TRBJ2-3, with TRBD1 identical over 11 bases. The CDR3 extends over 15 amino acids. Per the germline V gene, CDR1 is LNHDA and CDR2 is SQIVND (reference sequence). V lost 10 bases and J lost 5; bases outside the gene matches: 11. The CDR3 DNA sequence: TGTGCCACCAGCTCCGGGACAGGGGGGATAGATACGCAGTATTTT. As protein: CATSSGTGGIDTQYF.

The CDR3 region has the DNA TGTGCCAGCTCAGTTGGACAGGGATTCACTGAAGCTTTCTTT. It codes for CASSVGQGFTEAFF. This sequence joins TRBV18 and TRBJ1-1; 8 bases line up with TRBD1. The germline CDR1 and CDR2 sequences are KGHSH and LQKENI. This CDR3 is 14 amino acids long. Unmatched junction bases numbered 6, after V lost 5 bases and J lost 4 bases.

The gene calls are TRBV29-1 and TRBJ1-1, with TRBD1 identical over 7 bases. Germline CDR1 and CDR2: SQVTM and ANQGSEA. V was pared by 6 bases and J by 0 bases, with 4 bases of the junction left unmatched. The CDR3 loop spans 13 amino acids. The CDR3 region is CSVKGQMNTEAFF. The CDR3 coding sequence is TGCAGCGTCAAGGGACAGATGAACACTGAAGCTTTCTTT.

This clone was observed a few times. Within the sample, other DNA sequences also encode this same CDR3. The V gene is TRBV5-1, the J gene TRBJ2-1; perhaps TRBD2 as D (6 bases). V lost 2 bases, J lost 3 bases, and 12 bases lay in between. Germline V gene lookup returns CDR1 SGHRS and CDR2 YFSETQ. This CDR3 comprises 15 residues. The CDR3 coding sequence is TGCGCCAGCAGCTTAGGAGCGGGCGTCTACAATGAGCAGTTCTTC. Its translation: CASSLGAGVYNEQFF. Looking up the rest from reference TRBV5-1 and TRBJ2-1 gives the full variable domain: KAGVTQTPRYLIKTRGQQVTLSCSPISGHRSVSWYQQTPGQGLQFLFEYFSETQRNKGNFPGRFSGRQFSNSRSEMNVSTLELGDSALYLCASSLGAGVYNEQFFGPGTRLTVL.

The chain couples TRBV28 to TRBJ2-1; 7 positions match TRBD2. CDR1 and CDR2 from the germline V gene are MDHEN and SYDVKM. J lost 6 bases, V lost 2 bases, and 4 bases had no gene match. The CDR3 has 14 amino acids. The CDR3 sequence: CASSLNGRSNEQFF. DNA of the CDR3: TGTGCCAGCAGTTTAAACGGGAGGAGCAATGAGCAGTTCTTC.

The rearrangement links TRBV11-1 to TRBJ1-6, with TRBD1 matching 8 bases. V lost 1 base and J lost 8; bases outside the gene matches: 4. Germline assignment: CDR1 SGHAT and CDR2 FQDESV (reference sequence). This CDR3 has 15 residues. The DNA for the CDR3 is TGTGCCAGCAGCTTAGAGACAGGGGTGGATTCACCCCTCCACTTT. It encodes CASSLETGVDSPLHF.

Written as DNA, the CDR3 is TGTGCCAGCTGCCGGGACACGGCTAATGAAAAACTGTTTTTT. Its translation is CASCRDTANEKLFF. The chain is built from TRBV2 and TRBJ1-4; possible D gene TRBD1, 6 bases. V lost 8 bases to trimming and J lost 3 bases, with 13 bases between them. This CDR3 has 14 amino acids. Germline CDR1 SNHLY, CDR2 FYNNEI.

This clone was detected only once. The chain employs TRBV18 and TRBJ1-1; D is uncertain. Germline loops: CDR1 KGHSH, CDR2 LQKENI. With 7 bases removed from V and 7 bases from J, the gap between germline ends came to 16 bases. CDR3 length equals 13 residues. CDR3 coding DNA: TGTGCCAGCTACTCGGACGGACTGTATGAAGCTTTCTTT. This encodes CASYSDGLYEAFF.

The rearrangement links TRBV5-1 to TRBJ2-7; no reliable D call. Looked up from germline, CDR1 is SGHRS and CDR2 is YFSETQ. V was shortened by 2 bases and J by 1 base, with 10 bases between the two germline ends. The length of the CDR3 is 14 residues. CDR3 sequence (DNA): TGCGCCAGCAGCTTCGTGGCACAATCCTACGAGCAGTACTTC. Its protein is CASSFVAQSYEQYF.

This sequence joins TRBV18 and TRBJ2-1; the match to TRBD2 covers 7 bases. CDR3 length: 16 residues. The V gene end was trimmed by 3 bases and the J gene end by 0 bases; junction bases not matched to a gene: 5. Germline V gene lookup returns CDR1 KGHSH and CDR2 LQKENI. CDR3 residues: CASSPTSDPSYNEQFF. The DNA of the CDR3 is TGTGCCAGCTCACCTACTAGCGATCCCTCCTACAATGAGCAGTTCTTC. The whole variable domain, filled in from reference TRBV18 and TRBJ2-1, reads NAGVMQNPRHLVRRRGQEARLRCSPMKGHSHVYWYRQLPEEGLKFMVYLQKENIIDESGMPKERFSAEFPKEGPSILRIQQVVRGDSAAYFCASSPTSDPSYNEQFFGPGTRLTVL.

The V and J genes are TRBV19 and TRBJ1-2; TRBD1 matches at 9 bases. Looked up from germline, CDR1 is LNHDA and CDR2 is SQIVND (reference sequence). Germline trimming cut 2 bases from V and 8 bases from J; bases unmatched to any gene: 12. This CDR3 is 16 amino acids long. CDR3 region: CASSIPGTGTGRGYTF. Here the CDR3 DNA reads TGTGCCAGTAGTATACCCGGGACAGGGACGGGTAGAGGCTACACCTTC.